This T cell receptor beta chain was recorded in a study of OX40 agonist ivuxolimab in advanced cancers. Study-wide points: Some nonresponders additionally presented with little normalized T-cell clonal expansion.

The repertoire was sequenced with immunoSEQ multiplex PCR; TCRdb's copy has only in-frame clones and lacks some. The repertoire includes about 73,000 clones, 90% of them detected once, and 9.5% to 13% sits in the top ten. About this clone itself: What it binds is not known.

This CDR3 has 16 residues. Germline CDR1 reads SEHNR; CDR2 reads FQNEAQ (reference sequence). Losses at the gene ends were 4 bases for V and 2 bases for J; bases not matched to a gene: 9. This specimen was CD4+ or CD8+ T cells sorted from blood, taken in a trial of the OX40 agonist ivuxolimab. The sequence was collected from an adult with an advanced solid tumor such as melanoma, head and neck, liver or kidney cancer. The gene calls are TRBV7-9 and TRBJ2-7; 9 bases fit TRBD2. The DNA for the CDR3 is TGTGCCAGCAGCTCTCAAACTAGCGGGTGGCCCTACGAGCAGTACTTC. This codes for CASSSQTSGWPYEQYF. The full variable domain, its missing parts supplied by reference TRBV7-9 and TRBJ2-7, is DTGVSQNPRHKITKRGQNVTFRCDPISEHNRLYWYRQTLGQGPEFLTYFQNEAQLEKSRLLSDRFSAERPKGSFSTLEIQRTEQGDSAMYLCASSSQTSGWPYEQYFGPGTRLTVT.